Listed below are T cell receptor beta chains from one sample, sequenced in a study of shared clonotypes between healthy human individuals. Sequencing was performed with immunoSEQ multiplex PCR; in TCRdb, only in-frame clones are kept and a portion is missing. The sample holds about 650,000 clones, nearly 97% seen once. Material: naive CD8+ T cells sorted from blood. All receptors come from a woman younger than 45 in good health. The CDR3 runs from the conserved cysteine through the conserved F or W. The D gene is left open where the match is weak. Part of the rows lack a size; the others show once, few, many or a class for expanded clones.

d_call	v_call	clone_size	j_call	cdr3_nt	cdr3_aa
.	TRBV11-3	.	TRBJ2-5	TGTGCCAGCAGTCCCCTTTACGCGTACCAAGAGACCCAGTACTTC	CASSPLYAYQETQYF
.	TRBV11-2	.	TRBJ1-1	TGTGCCAGCAGCTTCATAGACAGAACATATGAAGCTTTCTTT	CASSFIDRTYEAFF
.	TRBV21-1	.	TRBJ2-7	TGTGCCAGCAGCCAGACAGGGGGAAGCTACGAGCAGTACTTC	CASSQTGGSYEQYF
TRBD1	TRBV10-3	.	TRBJ2-7	TGTGCCATCAGTGAATCCGGGACAGGTACCTACGAGCAGTACTTC	CAISESGTGTYEQYF
.	TRBV7-2	.	TRBJ2-7	TGTGCCAGCAGCTTAGCGGGTGGGGAATGGGGTTACGAGCAGTACTTC	CASSLAGGEWGYEQYF
TRBD1	TRBV7-2	.	TRBJ2-5	TGTGCCAGCAGCTTATGGACAGGGGGCCTGGAGACCCAGTACTTC	CASSLWTGGLETQYF
TRBD1	TRBV27	.	TRBJ1-1	TGTGCCAGCAGTTTAGGTGCGGGACAGGCCGCGAGCACTGAAGCTTTCTTT	CASSLGAGQAASTEAFF
.	TRBV25-1	.	TRBJ2-1	TGTGCCAGCAGTGACCCCGACAGGCGGGGGGAGCAGTTCTTC	CASSDPDRRGEQFF
.	TRBV29-1	.	TRBJ1-2	TGCAGCGTTGATCTTCTCAGGACGGGAAACTATGGCTACACCTTC	CSVDLLRTGNYGYTF
.	TRBV7-9	.	TRBJ2-3	TGTGCCGGGGCGAGGGGCCCCACAGATACGCAGTATTTT	CAGARGPTDTQYF
.	TRBV5-4	.	TRBJ2-7	TGTGCCACCGGGGAGTATACGGGGTACGAGCAGTACTTC	CATGEYTGYEQYF
TRBD2	TRBV7-9	few	TRBJ2-3	TGTGCCAGCAGCCCGCTGTTGGGCGGGAGTAGCACAGATACGCAGTATTTT	CASSPLLGGSSTDTQYF
.	TRBV7-8	.	TRBJ1-1	TGTGCCAGCAGCTTAGCTCTAGGGGTGGACACTGAAGCTTTCTTT	CASSLALGVDTEAFF
.	TRBV15	.	TRBJ2-5	TGTGCCACCAGCAGAGATTTAGGGCCGCAAGAGACCCAGTACTTC	CATSRDLGPQETQYF
TRBD1	TRBV6-5	.	TRBJ2-5	TGTGCCAGCAGTTATTCGGACAGGGGCAAGACCCAGTACTTC	CASSYSDRGKTQYF
TRBD1	TRBV27	.	TRBJ1-1	TGTGCCAGCAGTTTCAGGGGGCGGTCCACTGAAGCTTTCTTT	CASSFRGRSTEAFF
TRBD1	TRBV28	.	TRBJ1-1	TGTGCCAGCAGTTTGGCTGTTTCGTGGACAGGGGGAACTGAAGCTTTCTTT	CASSLAVSWTGGTEAFF
.	TRBV30	.	TRBJ1-5	TGTGCCTGGACCACAGGGACTCAGCCCCAGCATTTT	CAWTTGTQPQHF
TRBD2	TRBV7-8	.	TRBJ2-2	TGTGCCAGCAGCTTAGTCTTAGCGGGAGGATCCACCGGGGAGCTGTTTTTT	CASSLVLAGGSTGELFF
.	TRBV5-8	.	TRBJ2-3	TGTGCCAGCAGCGCAGGACAGAGTACCACAGATACGCAGTATTTT	CASSAGQSTTDTQYF
.	TRBV9	.	TRBJ2-7	TGTGCCAGCAGCGCACTAGATGCGGGACCCTCCTACGAGCAGTACTTC	CASSALDAGPSYEQYF
TRBD2	TRBV5-1	.	TRBJ2-7	TGCGCCAGCAGCCCCTACTTCACGACTAGCGGTAATCGGGACGAGCAGTACTTC	CASSPYFTTSGNRDEQYF
.	TRBV5-4	once	TRBJ1-4	TGTGCCAGCAGCCTGGCGGGGGAGGGTAATGAAAAACTGTTTTTT	CASSLAGEGNEKLFF
TRBD2	TRBV19	many	TRBJ2-1	TGTGCCAGTAGTATCTGGCTAGCGGGAGACAATGAGCAGTTCTTC	CASSIWLAGDNEQFF
TRBD1	TRBV4-1	once	TRBJ2-1	TGCGCCAGCAGCCCACGGGACAGGACATCATACAATGAGCAGTTCTTC	CASSPRDRTSYNEQFF
TRBD2	TRBV11-2	.	TRBJ2-5	TGTGCCAGCAGCTCCTATCCCCGTATTAGCGGGAGGGAGGGAGAGACCCAGTACTTC	CASSSYPRISGREGETQYF
.	TRBV7-9	.	TRBJ2-7	TGTGCCAGCAGCTTAGAGGACGGAACATACGAGCAGTACTTC	CASSLEDGTYEQYF
TRBD1	TRBV7-9	.	TRBJ1-2	TGTGCCAGCAGCTTCGGACAGGGTTATGGCTACACCTTC	CASSFGQGYGYTF
TRBD2	TRBV4-1	.	TRBJ2-3	TGCGCCAGCAGCCATAGAGCGGGAGGGCCGGGAGATACGCAGTATTTT	CASSHRAGGPGDTQYF
.	TRBV6-5	.	TRBJ1-2	TGTGCCAGCAGTTACTCCGGGACGGTCTATGGCTACACCTTC	CASSYSGTVYGYTF
.	TRBV7-8	.	TRBJ2-5	TGTGCCAGCAGCTTAGACCCAGACCTCCAAGAGACCCAGTACTTC	CASSLDPDLQETQYF
.	TRBV28	.	TRBJ2-7	TGTGCCAGCAAAACCTTGAGCTCCTACGAGCAGTACTTC	CASKTLSSYEQYF
TRBD2	TRBV28	.	TRBJ2-7	TGTGCCAGCAGTTTCCGCGGGAGGCCCTACGAGCAGTACTTC	CASSFRGRPYEQYF
.	TRBV9	.	TRBJ2-1	TGTGCCAGCAGCGATGACGGATACAATGAGCAGTTCTTC	CASSDDGYNEQFF
.	TRBV10-2	few	TRBJ2-7	TGCGCCAGCCAGGACTACGAGCAGTACTTC	CASQDYEQYF
.	TRBV6-1	.	TRBJ1-1	TGTGCCAGCAGTGACAGGGCCACTGAAGCTTTCTTT	CASSDRATEAFF
TRBD1	TRBV6-1	.	TRBJ2-2	TGTGCCAGCATTGACAGGGGTGGGACCGGGGAGCTGTTTTTT	CASIDRGGTGELFF
TRBD1	TRBV7-8	.	TRBJ2-7	TGTGCCAGCAGCTCCAAGGGGGCGCGAGAGCAGTACTTC	CASSSKGAREQYF
.	TRBV2	.	TRBJ1-1	TGTGCCAGCAGTGAAGGGCAGGGTTCTATGAACACTGAAGCTTTCTTT	CASSEGQGSMNTEAFF
.	TRBV27	.	TRBJ1-5	TGTGCCAGCAGTCCCATGGGGACCTATCAGCCCCAGCATTTT	CASSPMGTYQPQHF
TRBD2	TRBV7-9	.	TRBJ2-7	TGTGCCAGCAGCCCGGGAGGGCCCGACGAGCAGTACTTC	CASSPGGPDEQYF
TRBD1	TRBV7-9	.	TRBJ2-5	TGTGCCAGCAGCCCCGCCCCGGGACAGGGAATGAGGGAGACCCAGTACTTC	CASSPAPGQGMRETQYF
TRBD1	TRBV9	.	TRBJ1-1	TGTGCCAGCAGCCCGACAGGGTTAACCGAAGCTTTCTTT	CASSPTGLTEAFF
TRBD2	TRBV9	.	TRBJ2-1	TGTGCCAGCAGCCAAGGGTGGACTAGCGGCAGGAGCTCCTACAATGAGCAGTTCTTC	CASSQGWTSGRSSYNEQFF
TRBD1	TRBV19	.	TRBJ1-5	TGTGCCAGTAGTGAAGGGACAGGGTATAGCAATCAGCCCCAGCATTTT	CASSEGTGYSNQPQHF
TRBD1	TRBV6-6	.	TRBJ1-1	TGTGCCAGCAGTTACCCGACCGGGACAGGAGCTTTCTTT	CASSYPTGTGAFF
.	TRBV10-3	once	TRBJ1-1	TGTGCCATCAGTGGCGACGGAACCGCTGAAGCTTTCTTT	CAISGDGTAEAFF
TRBD1	TRBV27	.	TRBJ1-5	TGTGCCAGCAGTTCCGGACAGGGCGATCAGCCCCAGCATTTT	CASSSGQGDQPQHF
.	TRBV7-8	.	TRBJ1-4	TGTGCCAGCAGCTTAACGACAGCGGGTGAAAAACTGTTTTTT	CASSLTTAGEKLFF
.	TRBV4-1	.	TRBJ1-1	TGCGCCAGCAGCCAAGAAGACAGGCGAAACACTGAAGCTTTCTTT	CASSQEDRRNTEAFF
TRBD1	TRBV7-9	.	TRBJ1-2	TGTGCCAGCAGCTCGTCGGGACAGCATGGCTACACCTTC	CASSSSGQHGYTF
.	TRBV7-9	.	TRBJ2-7	TGTGCCAGCAGCTTACATCGGCGGGACCCTGACTACGAGCAGTACTTC	CASSLHRRDPDYEQYF
.	TRBV29-1	.	TRBJ2-3	TGCAGCGTTGAGATCAGGAATACGCAGTATTTT	CSVEIRNTQYF
.	TRBV27	.	TRBJ2-1	TGTGCCAGCAGTTTATCCCGGTACAATGAGCAGTTCTTC	CASSLSRYNEQFF
.	TRBV5-6	.	TRBJ2-6	TGTGCCAGCAGCTTGGACCAGGTAGGGAAAAGGTCTGGGGCCAACGTCCTGACTTTC	CASSLDQVGKRSGANVLTF
.	TRBV6-1	.	TRBJ2-2	TGTGCCAGCAGTGAGGCGACTTACACCGGGGAGCTGTTTTTT	CASSEATYTGELFF
.	TRBV4-1	.	TRBJ2-3	TGCGCCAGCCTCCCCTCCGGAACAGCTAGCACGGATACGCAGTATTTT	CASLPSGTASTDTQYF
.	TRBV5-8	.	TRBJ1-1	TGTGCCAGCAGCTACGGGACTGAAGCTTTCTTT	CASSYGTEAFF